This T cell receptor (beta chain) was captured in a study of T cells in Graves' hyperthyroidism and ophthalmopathy. CDR3 size: 14 residues. Germline assignment: CDR1 GTSNPN and CDR2 SVGIG (reference sequence). V was shortened by 2 bases and J by 2 bases, with 11 bases between the two germline ends. The investigators amplified TCR beta CDR3 regions from RNA transcripts. During a first-round RT-PCR of the TCR CDR3, the HTBI primer set was used. In TCRdb, the multiplex PCR reads were re-called with MiXCR into one record per CDR3 protein. The profile shows a few hundred thousand distinct CDR3 sequences, less than 15% of them singletons. This clonotype was counted at least ten times.

The V and J genes are TRBV30 and TRBJ2-3, with D tentatively TRBD1 or TRBD2 (5 bases each). This clonotype was obtained from a woman aged 18-29 years with Graves' hyperthyroidism. Sequences were obtained from blood. The DNA for the CDR3 is TGTGCCTGGAGTATAGGGGACCTCACAGATACGCAGTATTTT. This codes for CAWSIGDLTDTQYF.